Below, 21 T cell receptor beta chains from the same sample are listed, as sequenced in a study of shared clonotypes between healthy human individuals. Terminally differentiated effector memory CD45RA+ cells were left out of the naive CD8 fraction, which was CD45RO-negative and positively selected for CCR7. Assay used: immunoSEQ multiplex PCR; TCRdb lists only in-frame clones, some missing. Of approximately 2,200,000 clones detected, about 92% appear once; the ten largest clones hold roughly 1.7%. Sequencing input: naive CD8+ T cells from PBMCs. The receptors derive from a man aged 18 to 30 in good health. Some clones in this sample may be carry-over from other donors' samples.

The V and J genes are TRBV28 and TRBJ2-5; a weak D match, TRBD2 (5 bases). V was shortened by 3 bases and J by 3 bases, with 8 bases between the two germline ends. Per germline, CDR1 MDHEN and CDR2 SYDVKM. This CDR3 comprises 13 residues. DNA for the CDR3: TGTGCCAGCAGTTTTTGGGGAGAAGAGACCCAGTACTTC. Translating gives CASSFWGEETQYF.

This clone was observed once. The rearrangement joins TRBV7-9 to TRBJ2-1; D may correspond to TRBD1 or TRBD2 (5 bases each). The CDR3 is made up of 14 amino acids. CDR1 and CDR2 from the germline V gene are SEHNR and FQNEAQ (reference sequence). V lost 10 bases and J 4 bases, leaving 17 bases between the germline ends. For the CDR3, the DNA is TGTGCCACTCCGGGACGTCCGAAGTACAATGAGCAGTTCTTC. Amino acids: CATPGRPKYNEQFF.

CDR3: CASSEGTGEAFF. CDR3 coding DNA: TGTGCCAGCAGCGAGGGGACAGGGGAAGCTTTCTTT. The chain combines TRBV13 with TRBJ1-1; 9 bases fit TRBD1. Trimming took 5 bases from V and 8 from J; bases not matched to a gene: 3. Germline V gene data show CDR1 as PRHDT and CDR2 as FYEKMQ (reference sequence). The CDR3 is 12 residues long. Full variable domain (remainder filled in from reference TRBV13 and TRBJ1-1): AAGVIQSPRHLIKEKRETATLKCYPIPRHDTVYWYQQGPGQDPQFLISFYEKMQSDKGSIPDRFSAQQFSDYHSELNMSSLELGDSALYFCASSEGTGEAFFGQGTRLTVV.

This chain uses TRBV5-6 with TRBJ2-1; TRBD2 matches at 11 bases. The CDR3 spans 15 residues. V was pared by 7 bases and J by 3 bases, with 6 bases of the junction left unmatched. Germline CDR1 and CDR2: SGHDT and YYEEEE. The CDR3 DNA reads as TGTGCCAGCTTGGGACTAGCGGAGTTCTACAATGAGCAGTTCTTC. Encoded protein: CASLGLAEFYNEQFF.

This clone was seen just once. J is TRBJ2-1 and V is TRBV27; 9 bases line up with TRBD2. Germline values: CDR1 MNHEY, CDR2 SMNVEV (reference sequence). With 3 bases clipped from V and 7 bases from J, the junction kept 7 bases outside the gene matches. The CDR3 sequence is 15 residues long. The CDR3: CASSFLAGKGNEQFF. CDR3 nucleotide sequence: TGTGCCAGCAGTTTCCTAGCGGGAAAGGGGAATGAGCAGTTCTTC.

CDR3 nucleotide sequence: TGTGCCAGTATCGCCAGGGGTGCTAATGAAAAACTGTTTTTT. The encoded protein is CASIARGANEKLFF. The V call is TRBV19, the J call TRBJ1-4; possibly TRBD1 for D (6 bases). V shed 7 bases and J shed 3 bases, with 12 bases lying between them. The germline gives CDR1 LNHDA, CDR2 SQIVND (reference sequence). The CDR3 spans 14 residues.

This clone was observed once. The V call is TRBV27, the J call TRBJ1-1; no clear D. V was trimmed by 6 bases and J by 5 bases, leaving 13 bases between them. CDR3 length: 13 residues. Germline assignment: CDR1 MNHEY and CDR2 SMNVEV (reference sequence). The CDR3 spells CASSFNSITEAFF. The CDR3 region has the DNA TGTGCCAGCAGCTTTAACAGTATAACTGAAGCTTTCTTT.

V and J are TRBV5-6 and TRBJ2-7; D gene uncertain. Per germline, CDR1 SGHDT and CDR2 YYEEEE. The CDR3 is 12 residues long. Deletions cut 4 bases from V and 6 bases from J, with 11 bases between. The CDR3 nucleotides are TGTGCCAGCAGCGTCTTAGCCGCCGAGCAGTACTTC. Amino acid sequence: CASSVLAAEQYF.

As concerns this clone: The same CDR3 can be traced to other DNA sequences in this sample. The chain couples TRBV6-1 to TRBJ1-1, with TRBD1 identical over 11 bases. Losses at the gene ends were 5 bases for V and 2 bases for J; bases not matched to a gene: 1. The germline V gene encodes CDR1 MNHNS and CDR2 SASEGT. CDR3 length: 14 residues. CDR3 coding DNA: TGTGCCAGCAGTTGGACAGGGGGCAACACTGAAGCTTTCTTT. Amino acid sequence: CASSWTGGNTEAFF.

The gene calls are TRBV27 and TRBJ2-2; TRBD2 agrees at 7 bases. Germline lookup yields CDR1 MNHEY and CDR2 SMNVEV (reference sequence). The CDR3 contains 16 residues. With 8 bases clipped from V and 6 bases from J, the junction kept 15 bases outside the gene matches. CDR3: CASGLAVLRSPGELFF. The CDR3 region has the DNA TGTGCCAGCGGGCTAGCGGTCTTGAGGAGTCCCGGGGAGCTGTTTTTT.

This chain joins TRBV2 and TRBJ1-1; weak D call: TRBD1 (5 bases). Germline values: CDR1 SNHLY, CDR2 FYNNEI. Trimming removed 7 bases at V and 6 bases at J, with 21 bases between. The CDR3 has 15 residues. CDR3: CASNPMGGAHSEAFF. The CDR3 coding sequence is TGTGCCAGCAACCCTATGGGAGGGGCGCACTCTGAAGCTTTCTTT.

The chain links TRBV2 to TRBJ1-5; D possibly corresponds to TRBD1 (5 bases). Germline V gene lookup returns CDR1 SNHLY and CDR2 FYNNEI. V was cut by 4 bases and J by 1 base, with 17 bases left in between. The CDR3 loop spans 17 amino acids. The CDR3: CASSVQPGARSNQPQHF. As DNA, the CDR3 is TGTGCCAGCAGTGTTCAGCCCGGGGCTAGGAGCAATCAGCCCCAGCATTTT.

The rearrangement joins TRBV10-3 to TRBJ2-5; the D call may be TRBD1 or TRBD2 (6 bases each). The V gene lost 6 bases and the J gene lost 3 bases, with 20 bases spanning the gap. Germline-derived CDR1 and CDR2 are ENHRY and SYGVKD. This CDR3 has 16 residues. For the CDR3, the DNA is TGTGCCATCAGGGGGGGCCTCAAGGGAGCGGAAGAGACCCAGTACTTC. Translating gives CAIRGGLKGAEETQYF.

The chain employs TRBV27 and TRBJ2-7; D is undetermined. The CDR3 has 11 amino acids. The V end was cut by 5 bases, the J end by 5 bases, with 7 bases between. From germline, CDR1 is MNHEY and CDR2 SMNVEV (reference sequence). The CDR3 loop is CASSRDDEQYF. The CDR3, as DNA: TGTGCCAGCAGTCGCGACGACGAGCAGTACTTC.

In regard to this clone: Different DNA sequences within this sample yield the same CDR3. V gene TRBV27 combines with J gene TRBJ2-7; D is possibly TRBD1 (5 bases). Germline CDR1 reads MNHEY; CDR2 reads SMNVEV (reference sequence). V gave up 4 bases and J gave up 7 bases, with 8 bases separating them. The CDR3 loop spans 11 amino acids. CDR3 protein: CASSSGYEQYF. The CDR3 DNA reads TGTGCCAGCAGTTCAGGGTATGAGCAGTACTTC.

The rearrangement uses TRBV30 and TRBJ1-4; a weak D match, TRBD1 (5 bases). CDR1 and CDR2 from the germline V gene are GTSNPN and SVGIG (reference sequence). This CDR3 region has 12 residues. V lost 2 bases and J 8 bases, leaving 9 bases between the germline ends. This CDR3 reads CAWSLGDEKLFF. The CDR3 DNA reads as TGTGCCTGGAGTTTAGGGGACGAAAAACTGTTTTTT.

This clone has just a few counts. This chain links TRBV4-1 with TRBJ1-1, with D unclear. The CDR3 loop spans 16 amino acids. V was trimmed by 3 bases and J by 1 base, leaving 15 bases between them. Germline-derived CDR1 and CDR2 are MGHRA and YSYEKL. This chain's CDR3 is CASSQIIPAANTEAFF. DNA for the CDR3: TGCGCCAGCAGCCAGATAATCCCGGCGGCGAACACTGAAGCTTTCTTT.

This chain links TRBV5-1 with TRBJ2-1; weak D call: TRBD1 (8 bases). CDR3 length: 15 amino acids. V was trimmed by 4 bases and J by 3 bases, leaving 14 bases between them. Germline V gives CDR1 SGHRS, CDR2 YFSETQ. The CDR3 DNA follows: TGCGCCAGCAGCACGGACAGGGACTACTACAATGAGCAGTTCTTC. This encodes CASSTDRDYYNEQFF. Full variable domain (rest looked up from reference TRBV5-1 and TRBJ2-1): KAGVTQTPRYLIKTRGQQVTLSCSPISGHRSVSWYQQTPGQGLQFLFEYFSETQRNKGNFPGRFSGRQFSNSRSEMNVSTLELGDSALYLCASSTDRDYYNEQFFGPGTRLTVL.

The V gene is TRBV5-6, the J gene TRBJ2-7; maybe TRBD1 (6 bases). The V gene's germline CDR1 is SGHDT and CDR2 YYEEEE. The CDR3 is made up of 17 amino acids. V lost 0 bases and J lost 4, with 20 bases in between. The CDR3 bases are TGTGCCAGCAGCTTGGATGGTCTAGGGGGAGAGCCTTACGAGCAGTACTTC. It translates to CASSLDGLGGEPYEQYF.

Of note for this clone: The identical CDR3 is also encoded by other nucleotide sequences in the sample. The chain joins TRBV6-4 to TRBJ2-1; maybe TRBD1 (6 bases). V was clipped by 0 bases and J by 0 bases, with 9 bases between them. Looked up from germline, CDR1 is MRHNA and CDR2 is SNTAGT. CDR3 length equals 16 residues. The DNA of the CDR3 is TGTGCCAGCAGTGACTCAAGAGGGGGCTCCTACAATGAGCAGTTCTTC. As protein: CASSDSRGGSYNEQFF.

V usage is TRBV7-3 and J usage is TRBJ2-7; D may be TRBD2 (6 bases). V lost 1 base to trimming and J lost 1 base, with 8 bases between them. This CDR3 is 14 amino acids long. Per the germline V gene, CDR1 is SGHTA and CDR2 is FQGTGA. CDR3: CASSLSGASYEQYF. CDR3 DNA: TGTGCCAGCAGCTTAAGCGGGGCTTCCTACGAGCAGTACTTC.